The clone carrying this TCR beta chain was found a few times. Its antigen is currently unknown. Germline CDR1 KGHDR, CDR2 SFDVKD. V shed 5 bases and J 6 bases; nucleotides not matched to a gene: 10. The CDR3 spans 15 residues. RNA transcripts served as the template for amplifying TCR beta CDR3 regions. HTBI primers were employed in a first-round RT-PCR of the TCR CDR3. TCRdb itself ran the multiplex PCR reads through MiXCR, one entry per CDR3 protein. The sample has about 380,000 distinct CDR3 sequences, around a sixth seen once. This entry comes from a study of T cells in Graves' hyperthyroidism and ophthalmopathy. Study outcomes and limitations: The blood repertoire included most of the expanded thyroid clonotypes above 0.001. Ophthalmopathy onset followed model prediction by a median around 6.6 months.

A Clinical Activity Score of at least 3, a NOSPECS grade of at least 4 and a duration under 3 months were recorded in the ophthalmopathy patients. This TCR was sampled from a young man with Graves' ophthalmopathy. This chain joins TRBV24-1 and TRBJ2-3; 7 positions match TRBD1. The material sequenced was blood. The CDR3, as DNA: TGTGCCACCAGTGGCCACATCGACAGGGAGGATACGCAGTATTTT. Protein sequence: CATSGHIDREDTQYF.